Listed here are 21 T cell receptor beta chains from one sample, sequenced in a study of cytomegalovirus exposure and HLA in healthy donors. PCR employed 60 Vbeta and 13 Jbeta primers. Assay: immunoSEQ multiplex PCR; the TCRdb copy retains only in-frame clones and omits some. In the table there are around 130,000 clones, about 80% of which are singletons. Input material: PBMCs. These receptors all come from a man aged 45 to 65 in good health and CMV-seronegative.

The CDR3 here is CASTAGGGNEQFF. The CDR3 DNA is TGTGCCAGCACAGCGGGAGGGGGAAATGAGCAGTTCTTC. The V call is TRBV5-4, the J call TRBJ2-1; 10 bases are shared with TRBD2. The CDR3 totals 13 residues. V was pared by 6 bases and J by 7 bases, with 4 bases of the junction left unmatched. Germline CDR1 SGHNT, CDR2 YYREEE (reference sequence).

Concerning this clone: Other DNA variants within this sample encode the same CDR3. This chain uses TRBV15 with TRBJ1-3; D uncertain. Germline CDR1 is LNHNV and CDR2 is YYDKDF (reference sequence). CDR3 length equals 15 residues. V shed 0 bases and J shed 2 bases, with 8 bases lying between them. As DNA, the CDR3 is TGTGCCACCAGCAGAGATCCGGGGACTGGAAACACCATATATTTT. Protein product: CATSRDPGTGNTIYF.

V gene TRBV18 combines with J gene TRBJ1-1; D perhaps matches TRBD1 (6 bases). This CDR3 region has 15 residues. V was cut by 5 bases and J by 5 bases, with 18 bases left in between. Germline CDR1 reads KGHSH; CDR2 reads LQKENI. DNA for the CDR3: TGTGCCAGCTCAAGCGCGGCAGGGGCATGGACTGAAGCTTTCTTT. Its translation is CASSSAAGAWTEAFF.

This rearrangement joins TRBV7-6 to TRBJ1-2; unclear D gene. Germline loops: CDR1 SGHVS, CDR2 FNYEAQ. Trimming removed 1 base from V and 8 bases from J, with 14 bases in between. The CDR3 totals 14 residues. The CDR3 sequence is CASSLELAGEGYTF. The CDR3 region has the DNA TGTGCCAGCAGCTTAGAGCTTGCGGGAGAAGGCTACACCTTC.

DNA of the CDR3: TGTGCCAGCAGGGCGGGACAGGGGCAATACGAGCAGTACTTC. Its protein product is CASRAGQGQYEQYF. The chain combines TRBV28 with TRBJ2-7; TRBD1 matches at 10 bases. V lost 6 bases, J lost 4 bases, and 6 bases stayed unmatched. CDR1 MDHEN and CDR2 SYDVKM come from the germline V gene. The CDR3 has 14 amino acids.

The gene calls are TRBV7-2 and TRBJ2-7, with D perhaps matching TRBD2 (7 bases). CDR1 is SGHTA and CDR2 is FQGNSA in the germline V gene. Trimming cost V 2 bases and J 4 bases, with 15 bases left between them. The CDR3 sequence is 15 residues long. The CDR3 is CASSLRPQGGYEQYF. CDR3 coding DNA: TGTGCCAGCAGCTTACGCCCACAGGGAGGGTACGAGCAGTACTTC.

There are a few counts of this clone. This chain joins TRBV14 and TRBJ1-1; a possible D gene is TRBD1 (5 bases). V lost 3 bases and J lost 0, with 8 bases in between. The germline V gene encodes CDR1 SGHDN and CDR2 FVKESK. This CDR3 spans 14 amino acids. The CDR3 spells CASSQGRVNTEAFF. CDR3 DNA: TGTGCCAGCAGCCAGGGCAGGGTGAACACTGAAGCTTTCTTT. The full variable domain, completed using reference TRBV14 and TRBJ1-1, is EAGVTQFPSHSVIEKGQTVTLRCDPISGHDNLYWYRRVMGKEIKFLLHFVKESKQDESGMPNNRFLAERTGGTYSTLKVQPAELEDSGVYFCASSQGRVNTEAFFGQGTRLTVV.

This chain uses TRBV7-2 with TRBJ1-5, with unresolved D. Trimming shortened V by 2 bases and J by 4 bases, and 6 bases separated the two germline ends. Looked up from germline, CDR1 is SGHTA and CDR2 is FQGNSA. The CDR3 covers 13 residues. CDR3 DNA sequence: TGTGCCAGCAGCTTAACCACTAATCAGCCCCAGCATTTT. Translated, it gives CASSLTTNQPQHF. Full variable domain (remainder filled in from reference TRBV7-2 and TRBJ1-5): GAGVSQSPSNKVTEKGKDVELRCDPISGHTALYWYRQSLGQGLEFLIYFQGNSAPDKSGLPSDRFSAERTGGSVSTLTIQRTQQEDSAVYLCASSLTTNQPQHFGDGTRLSIL.

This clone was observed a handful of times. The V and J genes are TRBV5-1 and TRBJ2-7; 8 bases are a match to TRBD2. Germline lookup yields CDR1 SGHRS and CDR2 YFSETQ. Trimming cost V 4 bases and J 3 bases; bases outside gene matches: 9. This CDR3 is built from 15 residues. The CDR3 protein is CASSVSGGYNYEQYF. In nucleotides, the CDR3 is TGCGCCAGCAGCGTCTCGGGGGGGTACAACTACGAGCAGTACTTC. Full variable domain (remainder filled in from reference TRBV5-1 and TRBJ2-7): KAGVTQTPRYLIKTRGQQVTLSCSPISGHRSVSWYQQTPGQGLQFLFEYFSETQRNKGNFPGRFSGRQFSNSRSEMNVSTLELGDSALYLCASSVSGGYNYEQYFGPGTRLTVT.

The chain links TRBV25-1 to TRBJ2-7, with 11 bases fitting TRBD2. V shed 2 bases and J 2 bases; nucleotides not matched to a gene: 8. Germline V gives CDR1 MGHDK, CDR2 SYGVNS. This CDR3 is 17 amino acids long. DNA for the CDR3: TGTGCCAGCAGTGAAGTTAGCGGGAGGGCCGGCGCCTACGAGCAGTACTTC. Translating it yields CASSEVSGRAGAYEQYF.

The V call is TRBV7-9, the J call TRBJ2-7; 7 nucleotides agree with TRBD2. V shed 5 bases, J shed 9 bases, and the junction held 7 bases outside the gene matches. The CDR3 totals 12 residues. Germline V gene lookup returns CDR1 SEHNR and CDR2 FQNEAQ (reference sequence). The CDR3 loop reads CASSPSGSGQYF. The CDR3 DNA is TGTGCCAGCAGCCCTAGCGGCTCGGGGCAGTACTTC.

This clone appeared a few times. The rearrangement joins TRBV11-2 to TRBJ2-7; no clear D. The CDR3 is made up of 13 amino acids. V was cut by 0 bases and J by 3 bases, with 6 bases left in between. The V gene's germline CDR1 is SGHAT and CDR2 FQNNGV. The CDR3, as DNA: TGTGCCAGCAGCTTAGACAGACTCTACGAGCAGTACTTC. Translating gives CASSLDRLYEQYF. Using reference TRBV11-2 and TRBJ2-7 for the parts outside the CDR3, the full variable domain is EAGVAQSPRYKIIEKRQSVAFWCNPISGHATLYWYQQILGQGPKLLIQFQNNGVVDDSQLPKDRFSAERLKGVDSTLKIQPAKLEDSAVYLCASSLDRLYEQYFGPGTRLTVT.

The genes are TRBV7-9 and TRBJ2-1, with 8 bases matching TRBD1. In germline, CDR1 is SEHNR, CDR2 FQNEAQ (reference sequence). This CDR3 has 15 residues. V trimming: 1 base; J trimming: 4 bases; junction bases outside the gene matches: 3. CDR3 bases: TGTGCCAGCAGCTTAGGGCAGGGGGCATACAATGAGCAGTTCTTC. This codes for CASSLGQGAYNEQFF. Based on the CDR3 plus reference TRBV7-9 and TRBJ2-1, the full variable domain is DTGVSQNPRHKITKRGQNVTFRCDPISEHNRLYWYRQTLGQGPEFLTYFQNEAQLEKSRLLSDRFSAERPKGSFSTLEIQRTEQGDSAMYLCASSLGQGAYNEQFFGPGTRLTVL.

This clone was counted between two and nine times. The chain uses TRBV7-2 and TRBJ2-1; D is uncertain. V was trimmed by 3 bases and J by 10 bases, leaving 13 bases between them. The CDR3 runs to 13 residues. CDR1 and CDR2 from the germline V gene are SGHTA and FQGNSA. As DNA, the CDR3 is TGTGCCAGCAGCTTCCGGTTCACTTGGGAGCAGTTCTTC. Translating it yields CASSFRFTWEQFF.

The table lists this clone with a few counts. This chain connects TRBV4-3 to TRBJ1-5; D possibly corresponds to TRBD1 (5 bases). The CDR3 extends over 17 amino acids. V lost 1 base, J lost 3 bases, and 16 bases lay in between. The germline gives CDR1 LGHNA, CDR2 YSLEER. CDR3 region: CASSQGVGGDDNQPQHF. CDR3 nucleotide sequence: TGCGCCAGCAGCCAAGGGGTCGGAGGGGATGACAATCAGCCCCAGCATTTT.

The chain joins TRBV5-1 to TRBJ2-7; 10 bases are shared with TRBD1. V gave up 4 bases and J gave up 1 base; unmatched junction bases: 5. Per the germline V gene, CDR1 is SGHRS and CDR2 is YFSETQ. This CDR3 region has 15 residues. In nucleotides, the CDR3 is TGCGCCAGCAGCCGGCGGGACAGGGGTTCCTACGAGCAGTACTTC. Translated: CASSRRDRGSYEQYF.

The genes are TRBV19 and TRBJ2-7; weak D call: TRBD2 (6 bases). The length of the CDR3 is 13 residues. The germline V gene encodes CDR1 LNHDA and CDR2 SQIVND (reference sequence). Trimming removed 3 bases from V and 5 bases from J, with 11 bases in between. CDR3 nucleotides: TGTGCCAGTAGTATTCTCGGGGGAAACGAGCAGTACTTC. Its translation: CASSILGGNEQYF.

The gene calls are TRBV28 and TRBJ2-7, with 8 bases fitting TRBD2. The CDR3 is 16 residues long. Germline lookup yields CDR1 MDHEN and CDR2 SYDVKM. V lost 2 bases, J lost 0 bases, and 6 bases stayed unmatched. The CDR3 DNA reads TGTGCCAGCAGTTTAAGAGTAGCGGGAAGCTCCTACGAGCAGTACTTC. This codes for CASSLRVAGSSYEQYF.

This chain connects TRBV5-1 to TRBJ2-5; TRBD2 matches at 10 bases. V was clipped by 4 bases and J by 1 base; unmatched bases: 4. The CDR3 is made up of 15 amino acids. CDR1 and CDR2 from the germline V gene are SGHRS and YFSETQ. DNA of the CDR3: TGCGCCAGCAGCCGGACTAGCGGCCCCCAAGAGACCCAGTACTTC. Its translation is CASSRTSGPQETQYF.

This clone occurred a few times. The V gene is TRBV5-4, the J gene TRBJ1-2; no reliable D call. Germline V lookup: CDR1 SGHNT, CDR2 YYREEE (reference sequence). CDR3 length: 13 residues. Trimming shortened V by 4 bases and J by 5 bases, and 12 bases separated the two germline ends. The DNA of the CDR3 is TGTGCCAGCAGCCCGGCGGGCGGTTATGGCTACACCTTC. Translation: CASSPAGGYGYTF.

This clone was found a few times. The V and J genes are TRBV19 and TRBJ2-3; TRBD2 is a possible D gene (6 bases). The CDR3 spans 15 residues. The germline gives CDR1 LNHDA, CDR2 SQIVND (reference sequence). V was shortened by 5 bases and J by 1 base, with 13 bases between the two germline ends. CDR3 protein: CASSGGALGTDTQYF. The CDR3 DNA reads TGTGCCAGTAGTGGAGGGGCGTTGGGCACAGATACGCAGTATTTT.